The next 11 T cell receptor beta chains were all read from a single sample in a study of T cell repertoires in cytomegalovirus infection. The antigens for these receptors are not known. MiXCR, run by TCRdb on the reads, gives a single entry per CDR3 protein. The repertoire has about 700,000 distinct CDR3 sequences, roughly 36% of them found once; the top ten carry roughly 20%. The input for sequencing was cultured PBMCs, taken from culture after CMV antigen stimulation. These receptors originate from a human donor in good health (CMV status not recorded). Some clones in this sample may be carry-over from other donors' samples.

The V call is TRBV20-1, the J call TRBJ2-1; TRBD2 matches 15 bases. J lost 8 bases, V lost 6 bases, and 5 bases had no gene match. CDR3 length: 14 amino acids. CDR1 DFQATT and CDR2 SNEGSKA come from the germline V gene (reference sequence). In DNA, the CDR3 is TGCAGTGCCGTGGGACTAGCGGGAGGTTATGAGCAGTTCTTC. It specifies CSAVGLAGGYEQFF.

This clonotype was picked up one time. For the CDR3, the DNA is TGTGCCAGCAGTAACCTAATGCGGGACAGGGGGGCTGGCTACACCTTC. Translation: CASSNLMRDRGAGYTF. The rearrangement joins TRBV12-3 or TRBV12-4 to TRBJ1-2; 11 nucleotides match TRBD1. J lost 7 bases, V lost 5 bases, and 12 bases had no gene match. This CDR3 region has 16 residues.

This clonotype was detected ten times or more. This chain uses TRBV7-6 with TRBJ2-1; 12 nucleotides agree with TRBD2. This CDR3 contains 18 residues. Losses at the gene ends were 4 bases for V and 4 bases for J; bases not matched to a gene: 11. Germline V gives CDR1 SGHVS, CDR2 FNYEAQ. DNA for the CDR3: TGTGCCAGCAGCTACTCCCTTATGACTAGCGGGAGATACAATGAGCAGTTCTTC. It encodes CASSYSLMTSGRYNEQFF.

This clonotype was counted at least ten times. This sequence joins TRBV7-2 and TRBJ2-3; 10 positions agree with TRBD2. The V gene end was trimmed by 4 bases and the J gene end by 5 bases; junction bases not matched to a gene: 15. Germline V gene data show CDR1 as SGHTA and CDR2 as FQGNSA. CDR3 length: 18 residues. The CDR3 region is CASSSGLAGASLQDTQYF. The CDR3, as DNA: TGTGCCAGCAGCTCGGGGCTAGCGGGAGCTTCATTGCAAGATACGCAGTATTTT.

On this clonotype itself: A much larger clone sits a single nucleotide away, making a read error possible. The chain couples TRBV7-2 to TRBJ2-1, with D uncertain. The closer fit of TRBJ2-7 to the DNA end suggests the J call may be wrong. This CDR3 is 13 amino acids long. Per germline, CDR1 SGHTA and CDR2 FQGNSA. The CDR3 loop is CASSLAPWDEQYF. CDR3 coding DNA: TGTGCCAGCAGCTTAGCCCCGTGGGATGAGCAGTACTTC.

This clonotype was found a few times. The chain combines TRBV27 with TRBJ2-7, with 14 bases identical to TRBD2. The CDR3 has 16 residues. The germline CDR1 and CDR2 sequences are MNHEY and SMNVEV (reference sequence). V dropped 5 bases and J dropped 5; count of bases not matched to a gene: 8. CDR3 sequence: CASSPGTSGSLNEQYF. For the CDR3, the DNA is TGTGCCAGCAGTCCAGGGACTAGCGGGAGTCTCAACGAGCAGTACTTC.

This clonotype appeared a few times. The chain uses TRBV7-2 and TRBJ1-1; TRBD1 aligns across 8 bases. Germline values: CDR1 SGHTA, CDR2 FQGNSA. Trimming at V came to 4 bases and at J to 4 bases, leaving 5 bases not matched to a gene. This CDR3 spans 14 amino acids. The CDR3 protein is CASSYSDRGTEAFF. The CDR3 DNA reads TGTGCCAGCAGCTACTCCGACAGGGGCACTGAAGCTTTCTTT.

The chain combines TRBV7-6 with TRBJ2-7; D possibly corresponds to TRBD1 (6 bases). This CDR3 is built from 17 residues. From germline, CDR1 is SGHVS and CDR2 FNYEAQ. V lost 6 bases, J lost 2 bases, and 23 bases lay in between. The CDR3 here is CASSPIARTVNPYEQYF. The CDR3 coding sequence is TGTGCCAGCAGTCCAATCGCCCGGACAGTCAATCCCTACGAGCAGTACTTC.

The V call is TRBV29-1, the J call TRBJ2-5; 7 positions agree with TRBD1. This CDR3 is 13 amino acids long. The V gene's germline CDR1 is SQVTM and CDR2 ANQGSEA. V lost 6 bases to trimming and J lost 4 bases; unmatched junction nucleotides: 8. CDR3 bases: TGCAGCGTGTTCGAGGGGGCTGGAGAGACCCAGTACTTC. Residues: CSVFEGAGETQYF. The full variable domain, completed using reference TRBV29-1 and TRBJ2-5, is SAVISQKPSRDICQRGTSLTIQCQVDSQVTMMFWYRQQPGQSLTLIATANQGSEATYESGFVIDKFPISRPNLTFSTLTVSNMSPEDSSIYLCSVFEGAGETQYFGPGTRLLVL.

The chain combines TRBV12-5 with TRBJ1-3, with TRBD1 as a possible D gene (6 bases). The germline CDR1 and CDR2 sequences are LGHNT and FRNRAP. The CDR3 is made up of 16 amino acids. Trimming pared 7 bases from V and 0 bases from J, leaving 16 bases between. CDR3 sequence (DNA): TGTGCTAGTGCCTCGAACAGGGTCGACTCTGGAAACACCATATATTTT. This gives the protein CASASNRVDSGNTIYF. Drawing the rest from reference TRBV12-5 and TRBJ1-3, the complete variable domain is DARVTQTPRHKVTEMGQEVTMRCQPILGHNTVFWYRQTMMQGLELLAYFRNRAPLDDSGMPKDRFSAEMPDATLATLKIQPSEPRDSAVYFCASASNRVDSGNTIYFGEGSWLTVV.

This chain connects TRBV6-5 to TRBJ2-1; weak D call: TRBD2 (6 bases). The V end was cut by 5 bases, the J end by 7 bases, with 15 bases between. CDR1 and CDR2 (germline): MNHEY, SVGAGI. The CDR3 length is 14 residues. The chain's CDR3 is CASSTLDSGNEQFF. The CDR3 DNA reads TGTGCCAGCAGTACCCTCGATAGCGGTAATGAGCAGTTCTTC.